The 28 T cell receptor beta chains below all came from one sample that was sequenced in a study of brain T cells in children with intractable seizures. Method: immunoSEQ multiplex PCR; TCRdb's copy keeps in-frame clones and lacks some. The sample holds approximately 330,000 clones, approximately 93% seen once. Time point: blood from clinic visit 5 months post-surgery; TSC patient then seizure free. Source: peripheral blood, taken about 5 months after surgery. The source of these receptors is a boy younger than two with tuberous sclerosis and intractable seizures.

The chain carries TRBV9 and TRBJ2-1; D gene ambiguous. This CDR3 has 14 amino acids. Germline V lookup: CDR1 SGDLS, CDR2 YYNGEE. V dropped 3 bases and J dropped 11 bases, with 18 bases sitting between them. The CDR3 nucleotides are TGTGCCAGCAGCGCCGTCGCCAGCCCTTTGAAGCAGTTCTTC. It yields the protein CASSAVASPLKQFF.

This clone appeared a single time. This chain links TRBV2 with TRBJ1-1; D uncertain. The CDR3 has 15 residues. The V end was cut by 9 bases, the J end by 3 bases, with 20 bases between. Germline-derived CDR1 and CDR2 are SNHLY and FYNNEI. The DNA for the CDR3 is TGTGCCAGTGGGCGGATATGGACTCCGGACACTGAAGCTTTCTTT. This gives the protein CASGRIWTPDTEAFF.

V gene TRBV24-1 combines with J gene TRBJ2-1; 11 nucleotides match TRBD2. V lost 4 bases to trimming and J lost 4 bases; unmatched junction nucleotides: 5. The germline V gene encodes CDR1 KGHDR and CDR2 SFDVKD. This CDR3 has 16 residues. CDR3: CATSEPGLAAYNEQFF. The DNA for the CDR3 is TGTGCCACCAGTGAGCCGGGACTAGCGGCATACAATGAGCAGTTCTTC.

The V gene is TRBV19, the J gene TRBJ2-7; 7 bases map to TRBD1. The germline gives CDR1 LNHDA, CDR2 SQIVND (reference sequence). This CDR3 is 14 amino acids long. V gave up 9 bases and J gave up 7 bases; unmatched junction bases: 15. CDR3 region: CASKMRGLLGEQYF. In DNA form, the CDR3 reads TGTGCCAGCAAGATGAGGGGGCTCTTAGGGGAGCAGTACTTC. Based on the CDR3 plus reference TRBV19 and TRBJ2-7, the full variable domain is DGGITQSPKYLFRKEGQNVTLSCEQNLNHDAMYWYRQDPGQGLRLIYYSQIVNDFQKGDIAEGYSVSREKKESFPLTVTSAQKNPTAFYLCASKMRGLLGEQYFGPGTRLTVT.

V and J are TRBV7-3 and TRBJ2-5; D is unclear. Trimming removed 4 bases from V and 1 base from J, with 7 bases in between. The CDR3 is 13 residues long. Germline loops: CDR1 SGHTA, CDR2 FQGTGA. In nucleotides, the CDR3 is TGTGCCAGCAGCTATAACAGCCAAGAGACCCAGTACTTC. As protein: CASSYNSQETQYF.

The chain recombines TRBV7-9 with TRBJ2-7; 11 positions match TRBD1. CDR3 size: 17 residues. Trimming removed 5 bases from V and 5 bases from J; junction bases left unmatched: 14. Germline V gene lookup returns CDR1 SEHNR and CDR2 FQNEAQ (reference sequence). The chain's CDR3 is CASSPPGGDRGLHEQYF. In DNA form, the CDR3 reads TGTGCCAGCAGCCCCCCCGGAGGGGACAGGGGGTTACACGAGCAGTACTTC.

The chain is built from TRBV5-1 and TRBJ1-1; TRBD1 matches 7 bases. Germline CDR1 and CDR2: SGHRS and YFSETQ. With 7 bases clipped from V and 5 bases from J, the junction kept 11 bases outside the gene matches. This CDR3 region has 14 residues. CDR3 bases: TGCGCCAGCTTTGACTCAGGGGGAATAACTGAAGCTTTCTTT. It encodes CASFDSGGITEAFF.

The chain has TRBV11-2 and TRBJ1-2; possibly TRBD1 for D (5 bases). The CDR3 has 14 amino acids. With 5 bases removed from V and 8 bases from J, the gap between germline ends came to 18 bases. CDR1 and CDR2 (germline): SGHAT, FQNNGV. The CDR3 is CASSPPWGAEGYTF. CDR3 bases: TGTGCCAGCAGCCCTCCTTGGGGCGCCGAAGGCTACACCTTC.

The gene calls are TRBV4-1 and TRBJ2-1; D remains ambiguous. Trimming stripped 4 bases from V and 6 bases from J, with 10 bases between. Germline V lookup: CDR1 MGHRA, CDR2 YSYEKL. The CDR3 runs 13 residues. The CDR3 bases are TGCGCCAGCAGCCCCCCCTCAACCAATGAGCAGTTCTTC. Residues: CASSPPSTNEQFF.

The V gene is TRBV6-4, the J gene TRBJ1-3; D call uncertain. Looked up from germline, CDR1 is MRHNA and CDR2 is SNTAGT. V lost 0 bases to trimming and J lost 0 bases, with 18 bases between them. The CDR3 has 19 amino acids. The CDR3 region has the DNA TGTGCCAGCAGTGACTCGATCTACAATCAGCCATGCTCTGGAAACACCATATATTTT. Its protein product is CASSDSIYNQPCSGNTIYF.

The rearrangement links TRBV14 to TRBJ1-5; maybe TRBD1 (5 bases). Germline CDR1 SGHDN, CDR2 FVKESK. Trimming cost V 1 base and J 7 bases, with 17 bases left between them. CDR3 length: 16 residues. The CDR3 coding sequence is TGTGCCAGCAGCCAAGCCGCACAAGGGGAGGGGCAGCCCCAGCATTTT. The encoded protein is CASSQAAQGEGQPQHF.

V usage is TRBV6-5 and J usage is TRBJ1-1; D may be TRBD1 (6 bases). The CDR3 has 12 amino acids. Trimming took 7 bases from V and 9 from J, leaving 15 bases between them. Germline CDR1 and CDR2: MNHEY and SVGAGI. The CDR3 loop reads CASKGGVRKAFF. CDR3 DNA sequence: TGTGCCAGCAAGGGGGGGGTTAGAAAAGCTTTCTTT.

The chain combines TRBV30 with TRBJ2-7; D gene unclear. In germline, CDR1 is GTSNPN, CDR2 SVGIG (reference sequence). There are 13 residues in the CDR3. V lost 1 base to trimming and J lost 3 bases, with 10 bases between them. The CDR3 DNA follows: TGTGCCTGGAGTGATTTGAGCTACTACGAGCAGTACTTC. Translation gives CAWSDLSYYEQYF.

The V call is TRBV29-1, the J call TRBJ2-2, with D uncertain. The CDR3 sequence is 12 residues long. Germline V gene lookup returns CDR1 SQVTM and CDR2 ANQGSEA. The V end was cut by 7 bases, the J end by 0 bases, with 6 bases between. The CDR3 DNA reads as TGCAGCGGGAGAACGAACACCGGGGAGCTGTTTTTT. Translated, it gives CSGRTNTGELFF.

V is TRBV5-4 and J is TRBJ2-1, with TRBD2 matching 15 bases. The CDR3 runs 16 residues. In germline, CDR1 is SGHNT, CDR2 YYREEE (reference sequence). Losses at the gene ends were 4 bases for V and 8 bases for J; bases not matched to a gene: 7. The CDR3 sequence: CASSLPGLAGGDEQFF. The CDR3 DNA follows: TGTGCCAGCAGCCTCCCCGGACTAGCGGGAGGGGATGAGCAGTTCTTC.

This clone came up once. This rearrangement joins TRBV29-1 to TRBJ1-2, with 9 bases that match TRBD1. This CDR3 has 16 amino acids. CDR1 SQVTM and CDR2 ANQGSEA come from the germline V gene. Germline trimming cut 1 base from V and 8 bases from J; bases unmatched to any gene: 14. CDR3 sequence reads: CSVEAVSQGAGRGYTF. In DNA form, the CDR3 reads TGCAGCGTTGAAGCGGTTTCACAGGGGGCGGGTAGGGGCTACACCTTC.

This chain links TRBV6-5 with TRBJ2-5, with D unclear. V shed 10 bases and J shed 3 bases, with 18 bases lying between them. From germline, CDR1 is MNHEY and CDR2 SVGAGI. CDR3 length: 14 residues. CDR3 sequence: CATPSGREKETQYF. The DNA for the CDR3 is TGTGCCACCCCGTCAGGTAGGGAAAAAGAGACCCAGTACTTC.

The chain carries TRBV24-1 and TRBJ2-7; 9 bases are shared with TRBD2. The CDR3 is 18 residues long. The trim removed 3 bases at V and 2 bases at J, leaving 13 bases unmatched. The germline V gene has CDR1 KGHDR and CDR2 SFDVKD. This CDR3 is CATSDLKGSGSVAYEQYF. The CDR3 region has the DNA TGTGCCACCAGTGATCTCAAGGGTAGCGGGAGCGTTGCCTACGAGCAGTACTTC.

Only one count was recorded for this clone. The V gene is TRBV30, the J gene TRBJ1-1; weak D call: TRBD1 (5 bases). The CDR3 totals 12 residues. Germline CDR1 GTSNPN, CDR2 SVGIG (reference sequence). V dropped 6 bases and J dropped 12 bases, with 20 bases sitting between them. CDR3 in amino acids: CACRALHLETFF. The CDR3 DNA sequence: TGTGCCTGCAGGGCTCTTCACCTGGAAACTTTCTTT.

The chain is built from TRBV2 and TRBJ1-3, with 9 bases that match TRBD1. The CDR3 loop spans 18 amino acids. V shed 6 bases, J shed 0 bases, and the junction held 12 bases outside the gene matches. In germline, CDR1 is SNHLY, CDR2 FYNNEI. The CDR3 here is CASRPNHGDRDSGNTIYF. The CDR3 bases are TGTGCCAGCAGGCCAAACCATGGGGACAGGGACTCTGGAAACACCATATATTTT.

The chain has TRBV7-9 and TRBJ1-2; D possibly corresponds to TRBD1 (5 bases). This CDR3 has 15 amino acids. V dropped 3 bases and J dropped 4 bases, with 15 bases sitting between them. The V gene's germline CDR1 is SEHNR and CDR2 FQNEAQ (reference sequence). CDR3 nucleotides: TGTGCCAGCAGCTTTGAAGGGGTCCGGGGCTATGGCTACACCTTC. Encoded protein: CASSFEGVRGYGYTF. The full variable domain, in which reference TRBV7-9 and TRBJ1-2 provide the parts outside the CDR3, is DTGVSQNPRHKITKRGQNVTFRCDPISEHNRLYWYRQTLGQGPEFLTYFQNEAQLEKSRLLSDRFSAERPKGSFSTLEIQRTEQGDSAMYLCASSFEGVRGYGYTFGSGTRLTVV.

The chain carries TRBV7-9 and TRBJ2-3; 11 bases match TRBD2. Germline loops: CDR1 SEHNR, CDR2 FQNEAQ (reference sequence). The CDR3 extends over 17 amino acids. Losses at the gene ends were 4 bases for V and 2 bases for J; bases not matched to a gene: 8. CDR3 loop: CASSSLAGGRFTDTQYF. The CDR3 DNA reads TGTGCCAGCAGCTCCCTAGCGGGAGGACGCTTCACAGATACGCAGTATTTT.

V gene TRBV28 combines with J gene TRBJ1-1; 7 bases are shared with TRBD1. Unmatched junction bases numbered 7, after V lost 5 bases and J lost 1 base. The CDR3 covers 15 residues. Germline V gene data show CDR1 as MDHEN and CDR2 as SYDVKM. CDR3 in amino acids: CASSLPGQPNTEAFF. As DNA, the CDR3 is TGTGCCAGCAGTCTCCCGGGACAGCCGAACACTGAAGCTTTCTTT.

This chain joins TRBV20-1 and TRBJ1-4; 11 nucleotides line up with TRBD1. The germline gives CDR1 DFQATT, CDR2 SNEGSKA (reference sequence). The V gene end was trimmed by 3 bases and the J gene end by 7 bases; junction bases not matched to a gene: 4. This CDR3 has 14 residues. This chain's CDR3 is CSASRGQGVEKLFF. The CDR3 nucleotides are TGCAGTGCTAGTCGGGGACAGGGGGTTGAAAAACTGTTTTTT.

This sequence joins TRBV3-1 (or the pseudogene TRBV3-2) and TRBJ2-7; D is perhaps TRBD2 (6 bases). The germline V gene has CDR1 LGHDT and CDR2 YNNKEL (reference sequence). The CDR3 runs 16 residues. Trimming left V 4 bases short and J 0 bases short, with 16 bases between. The CDR3 DNA reads TGTGCCAGCAGCCCCCCCTCGCGGGGAAGCTCCTACGAGCAGTACTTC. As protein: CASSPPSRGSSYEQYF.

V and J are TRBV19 and TRBJ2-5, with D perhaps TRBD1 (6 bases). Between the trimmed V and J ends, which lost 1 base and 4 bases, there was a span of 10 bases. Germline V gene data show CDR1 as LNHDA and CDR2 as SQIVND (reference sequence). The CDR3 length is 14 residues. CDR3 coding DNA: TGTGCCAGTAGTATAGGCCCAGGGGCAGAGACCCAGTACTTC. It is translated as CASSIGPGAETQYF. Combining the CDR3 with reference TRBV19 and TRBJ2-5 gives the whole variable domain DGGITQSPKYLFRKEGQNVTLSCEQNLNHDAMYWYRQDPGQGLRLIYYSQIVNDFQKGDIAEGYSVSREKKESFPLTVTSAQKNPTAFYLCASSIGPGAETQYFGPGTRLLVL.

The genes are TRBV11-3 and TRBJ2-5, with 11 bases that match TRBD1. The CDR3 contains 16 residues. The germline gives CDR1 SGHNT, CDR2 YENEEA. V shed 5 bases and J 2 bases; nucleotides not matched to a gene: 7. CDR3 coding DNA: TGTGCCAGCAGCCAGTGGACAGGGGGCCCTCAAGAGACCCAGTACTTC. This sequence encodes CASSQWTGGPQETQYF.

About this clone itself: An end of the junction does not agree with germline; a read error may underlie this. This chain uses TRBV7-2 with TRBJ2-5, with 11 bases aligning to TRBD2. The germline CDR1 and CDR2 sequences are SGHTA and FQGNSA. The CDR3 loop spans 14 amino acids. The CDR3 loop reads CASSLAGGQETQYF. CDR3 DNA: TGTGCCAGCAGCCTAGCGGGAGGCCAAGAGACCCAGTACTTC. The variable domain in full, completed from reference TRBV7-2 and TRBJ2-5, reads GAGVSQSPSNKVTEKGKDVELRCDPISGHTALYWYRQSLGQGLEFLIYFQGNSAPDKSGLPSDRFSAERTGGSVSTLTIQRTQQEDSAVYLCASSLAGGQETQYFGPGTRLLVL.